Following are 14 T cell receptor beta chains from one sample sequenced in a study of blood T cell repertoires in COVID-19 (dated by TCRdb to the early 2020s). The library was produced with the immunoSEQ multiplex PCR assay. The source is immuneACCESS, and TCRdb retained only in-frame sequences with V and J called. Part of the clones is not carried over; for the studies checked, unresolved V genes explain less than half of this, and the remainder is unexplained. The sample data list about 240,000 clones, and roughly four fifths of these were observed just once. The ten biggest clones cover about 4.8% of the sample. Material: peripheral blood. The source is a woman between 70 and 85 years old with acute or convalescent COVID-19.

This clone was observed a few times. V is TRBV6-6 and J is TRBJ2-7, with D perhaps matching TRBD2 (6 bases). Germline V gene lookup returns CDR1 MNHNY and CDR2 SVGAGI (reference sequence). V was trimmed by 6 bases and J by 7 bases, leaving 10 bases between them. This CDR3 is 11 amino acids long. The CDR3 nucleotides read TGTGCCAGCAGGCGACTAGAGGAGCAGTACTTC. It yields the protein CASRRLEEQYF.

The chain links TRBV7-9 to TRBJ1-2, with D hard to call. The length of the CDR3 is 11 residues. Germline CDR1 SEHNR, CDR2 FQNEAQ (reference sequence). V was cut by 1 base and J by 6 bases, with 3 bases left in between. For the CDR3, the DNA is TGTGCCAGCAGCTTAGGGCATGGCTACACCTTC. It specifies CASSLGHGYTF.

The chain recombines TRBV6-5 with TRBJ1-2, with TRBD1 matching 8 bases. Germline lookup yields CDR1 MNHEY and CDR2 SVGAGI. V gave up 6 bases and J gave up 4 bases; unmatched junction bases: 7. CDR3 length equals 14 residues. The CDR3, as DNA: TGTGCCAGCAGGGCCGGGACAGGCCCCTATGGCTACACCTTC. It codes for CASRAGTGPYGYTF.

V is TRBV7-9 and J is TRBJ2-3; 13 positions match TRBD2. Trimming cost V 7 bases and J 4 bases; bases outside gene matches: 5. Germline CDR1 SEHNR, CDR2 FQNEAQ (reference sequence). This CDR3 is built from 15 residues. DNA for the CDR3: TGTGCCAGCACTCGACTAGCGGGGGGCCCAGATACGCAGTATTTT. As protein: CASTRLAGGPDTQYF.

J is TRBJ1-2 and V is TRBV6-2 or TRBV6-3; D perhaps matches TRBD1 (5 bases). Germline CDR1 MNHEY, CDR2 SVGEGT. The V end was cut by 5 bases, the J end by 3 bases, with 16 bases between. CDR3 size: 15 residues. CDR3 sequence: CASSQPRGGDYGYTF. The CDR3 bases are TGTGCCAGCAGTCAACCGCGGGGAGGGGACTATGGCTACACCTTC.

The chain couples TRBV6-5 to TRBJ1-1, with no clear D. The germline V gene encodes CDR1 MNHEY and CDR2 SVGAGI. The CDR3 runs 15 residues. V gave up 2 bases and J gave up 0 bases, with 10 bases separating them. The CDR3 coding sequence is TGTGCCAGCAGTTACGGGCAGCCGGTGAACACTGAAGCTTTCTTT. Encoded protein: CASSYGQPVNTEAFF.

The chain has TRBV28 and TRBJ1-5, with D possibly TRBD1 on 5 matching bases. Germline lookup yields CDR1 MDHEN and CDR2 SYDVKM. This CDR3 has 16 residues. V lost 1 base and J 7 bases, leaving 17 bases between the germline ends. The CDR3 sequence: CASSLSLPGQGQPQHF. CDR3 DNA: TGTGCCAGCAGTTTATCCCTACCAGGGCAAGGACAGCCCCAGCATTTT.

The rearrangement uses TRBV5-5 and TRBJ1-2, with TRBD1 matching over 7 bases. The CDR3 has 14 amino acids. After removal of 2 bases from V and 4 bases from J, the junction contained 5 bases not matched to a gene. Germline loops: CDR1 SGHKS, CDR2 YYEKEE (reference sequence). In DNA form, the CDR3 reads TGTGCCAGCAGCTTTGCAGGGGGTCCCTATGGCTACACCTTC. It is translated as CASSFAGGPYGYTF.

The chain joins TRBV6-5 to TRBJ1-1; perhaps TRBD1 as D (5 bases). V was clipped by 3 bases and J by 5 bases, with 13 bases between them. Germline CDR1 reads MNHEY; CDR2 reads SVGAGI. The CDR3 covers 14 residues. CDR3: CASSYLTGRTEAFF. The DNA of the CDR3 is TGTGCCAGCAGTTATTTAACAGGTAGGACTGAAGCTTTCTTT.

This clone is a singleton in its sample. This chain links TRBV24-1 with TRBJ1-2; D is unclear. The ends were cut back, 1 base at V and 8 bases at J, with 10 bases in the middle. CDR1 and CDR2 (germline): KGHDR, SFDVKD. The CDR3 contains 13 residues. The CDR3 nucleotides are TGTGCCACCAGTGATTTTTCAGGTCACGGCTACACCTTC. Its translation is CATSDFSGHGYTF.

DNA of the CDR3: TGTGCCAGCTCAATGGGACTAGCGGGGGGTAATGAGCAGTTCTTC. This translates into CASSMGLAGGNEQFF. The chain recombines TRBV18 with TRBJ2-1; 15 bases agree with TRBD2. V was pared by 5 bases and J by 7 bases, with 3 bases of the junction left unmatched. The germline CDR1 and CDR2 sequences are KGHSH and LQKENI. There are 15 residues in the CDR3. The entire variable domain, with the rest obtained from reference TRBV18 and TRBJ2-1, is as follows: NAGVMQNPRHLVRRRGQEARLRCSPMKGHSHVYWYRQLPEEGLKFMVYLQKENIIDESGMPKERFSAEFPKEGPSILRIQQVVRGDSAAYFCASSMGLAGGNEQFFGPGTRLTVL.

This clone was detected a few times. The same CDR3 can be traced to other DNA sequences in this sample. The chain is built from TRBV5-1 and TRBJ1-6; D is possibly TRBD1 (5 bases). The CDR3 consists of 15 residues. Germline V gene sequence: CDR1 SGHRS, CDR2 YFSETQ. Trimming left V 1 base short and J 9 bases short, with 14 bases between. CDR3 nucleotides: TGCGCCAGCAGCTTGAAGGGGCAGGGAGGTTCACCCCTCCACTTT. It translates to CASSLKGQGGSPLHF.

V gene TRBV5-6 combines with J gene TRBJ2-5, with 9 nucleotides matching TRBD1. Germline V lookup: CDR1 SGHDT, CDR2 YYEEEE. V was pared by 4 bases and J by 3 bases, with 7 bases of the junction left unmatched. The CDR3 length is 15 residues. The CDR3 DNA reads as TGTGCCAGCAGCCTCACATGGACAGGGGAAGAGACCCAGTACTTC. This translates into CASSLTWTGEETQYF.

Written as DNA, the CDR3 is TGTGCCAGTGGGGCCGGGGGTAGCTACACCTTC. This sequence encodes CASGAGGSYTF. The gene calls are TRBV2 and TRBJ1-2, with D perhaps matching TRBD1 (5 bases). Germline loops: CDR1 SNHLY, CDR2 FYNNEI. Trimming cost V 9 bases and J 9 bases, with 14 bases left between them. This CDR3 has 11 amino acids.